These 26 T cell receptor beta chains were sequenced from one sample in a study of CD8 T cells in ankylosing spondylitis (dated by TCRdb to about 2017). The library was generated by 5' RACE. TCRdb records Illumina HiSeq 2500 as the sequencer. TCRdb passed the public sequencing reads through fastp at Q25 and MiXCR, retaining productive beta sequences. One record per CDR3 amino acid sequence lists the most common genes and DNA. This sample gives 250,000 to 350,000 distinct CDR3 sequences in total; 20% of them show up just once. The ten largest clones represent 7.8% of the sample. Specimen: blood, either unsorted or a sorted T cell fraction (not recorded which). The receptors were gathered from a male donor with ankylosing spondylitis or in good health (not recorded which).

This clonotype was seen repeatedly, ten times or more. The genes are TRBV20-1 and TRBJ2-5; 8 positions match TRBD2. There are 13 residues in the CDR3. V dropped 6 bases and J dropped 2; count of bases not matched to a gene: 5. Germline values: CDR1 DFQATT, CDR2 SNEGSKA (reference sequence). The chain's CDR3 is CSARLAIQETQYF. The CDR3, as DNA: TGCAGTGCGAGACTAGCGATTCAAGAGACCCAGTACTTC.

This clonotype was recorded many times. This chain connects TRBV12-3 or TRBV12-4 to TRBJ2-7, with D tentatively TRBD1 or TRBD2 (5 bases each). The CDR3 extends over 16 amino acids. V lost 3 bases to trimming and J lost 3 bases, with 18 bases between them. CDR3 DNA sequence: TGTGCCAGCAGTTTCTTGGGGCAGGGACCCAACTACGAGCAGTACGTC. Residues: CASSFLGQGPNYEQYV.

This clonotype was detected many times. V and J are TRBV12-3 or TRBV12-4 and TRBJ1-1; D unresolved. The germline V and J ends were trimmed by 9 bases and 1 base, with 12 bases remaining between them. This CDR3 has 13 amino acids. The CDR3 sequence: CASARRENTEAFF. In DNA form, the CDR3 reads TGTGCCAGTGCCCGCCGGGAGAACACTGAAGCTTTCTTT.

This clonotype was observed many times. The CDR3 DNA follows: TGCGCCAGCAGCCAAGGGGGACAGGGGAGCTACGAGCAGTACGTC. It encodes CASSQGGQGSYEQYV. V and J are TRBV4-1 and TRBJ2-7; 10 bases agree with TRBD1. Germline assignment: CDR1 MGHRA and CDR2 YSYEKL. V shed 1 base, J shed 3 bases, and the junction held 3 bases outside the gene matches. The length of the CDR3 is 15 residues.

In its sample, this clonotype was seen a few times. V gene TRBV24-1 combines with J gene TRBJ1-2, with D tentatively TRBD1 (5 bases). Trimming stripped 2 bases from V and 1 base from J, with 10 bases between. CDR3 length equals 15 residues. The germline gives CDR1 KGHDR, CDR2 SFDVKD. The CDR3 DNA reads as TGTGCCACCAGTGATTCAGGGCCTCATAACTATGGCTACACCTTC. It translates to CATSDSGPHNYGYTF.

This rearrangement joins TRBV12-3 or TRBV12-4 to TRBJ1-3; D is unclear. V was shortened by 2 bases and J by 0 bases, with 8 bases between the two germline ends. CDR3 length: 15 amino acids. CDR3 coding DNA: TGTGCCAGCAGTTTAATGGGGAGCTCTGGAAACACCATATATTTT. This sequence encodes CASSLMGSSGNTIYF.

The chain couples TRBV28 to TRBJ2-2, with 7 bases identical to TRBD2. The CDR3 length is 15 residues. The V gene end was trimmed by 4 bases and the J gene end by 6 bases; junction bases not matched to a gene: 8. The V gene's germline CDR1 is MDHEN and CDR2 SYDVKM. The DNA of the CDR3 is TGTGCCAGCAGTTCCGGGACTACCAACCCCGGGGAGCTGTTTTTT. Translated, it gives CASSSGTTNPGELFF.

This clonotype was observed a handful of times. The V and J genes are TRBV28 and TRBJ2-3; 12 bases line up with TRBD2. With 5 bases clipped from V and 5 bases from J, the junction kept 8 bases outside the gene matches. The CDR3 totals 16 residues. CDR1 is MDHEN and CDR2 is SYDVKM in the germline V gene. Here the CDR3 DNA reads TGTGCCAGCAGTCTAGCGGGAGGGCCCCGGGGAGATACGCAGTATTTT. This translates into CASSLAGGPRGDTQYF.

The J gene is TRBJ2-4, the V gene TRBV9; D assignment may be TRBD1 or TRBD2 (5 bases each). The CDR3 runs to 14 residues. The ends were cut back, 4 bases at V and 2 bases at J, with 10 bases in the middle. From germline, CDR1 is SGDLS and CDR2 YYNGEE. CDR3 protein: CASSYGTTKNIQYF. CDR3 DNA: TGTGCCAGCAGCTATGGGACGACCAAAAACATTCAGTACTTC.

This clonotype was observed a handful of times. The rearrangement uses TRBV6-1 and TRBJ1-2; 8 bases fit TRBD1. CDR1 MNHNS and CDR2 SASEGT come from the germline V gene. This CDR3 contains 15 residues. Losses at the gene ends were 6 bases for V and 3 bases for J; bases not matched to a gene: 9. The CDR3 is CASSSGGTGDYGYTF. The CDR3 DNA reads as TGTGCCAGCAGCAGCGGGGGGACAGGCGACTATGGCTACACCTTC.

The table lists this clonotype with many counts. V is TRBV10-3 and J is TRBJ2-2, with D hard to call. The CDR3 consists of 15 residues. Trimming cost V 0 bases and J 6 bases, with 11 bases left between them. CDR1 is ENHRY and CDR2 is SYGVKD in the germline V gene. In DNA, the CDR3 is TGTGCCATCAGTGAGTCGGCCCTACTGCCCGGGGAGCTGTTTTTT. It yields the protein CAISESALLPGELFF.

The table lists this clonotype with a few counts. The chain joins TRBV20-1 to TRBJ2-1, with 8 bases aligning to TRBD2. CDR3 size: 13 residues. CDR1 and CDR2 (germline): DFQATT, SNEGSKA (reference sequence). The ends lost 6 bases at V and 6 bases at J; junction bases unmatched: 7. The CDR3 DNA follows: TGCAGTGCATCGGGACTAGGAGGCAATGAGCAGTTCTTC. This encodes CSASGLGGNEQFF.

The chain links TRBV10-3 to TRBJ2-1; 9 bases fit TRBD2. The length of the CDR3 is 14 residues. Looked up from germline, CDR1 is ENHRY and CDR2 is SYGVKD. With 7 bases clipped from V and 9 bases from J, the junction kept 10 bases outside the gene matches. The CDR3 nucleotides are TGTGCCATCATGCGGGAGGGCCAAGTGGGTGAGCAGTTCTTC. It is translated as CAIMREGQVGEQFF.

Concerning this clonotype: At one of its ends the junction is not consistent with the germline gene, which may arise from a read error. The chain recombines TRBV12-3 or TRBV12-4 with TRBJ2-1; 14 positions agree with TRBD2. The CDR3 consists of 15 residues. The CDR3 protein is CTSSPLGLAGVAQFF. The CDR3 nucleotides are TGTACCAGCAGTCCGCTGGGACTAGCGGGGGTTGCGCAGTTCTTC.

This clonotype has a handful of counts. This chain links TRBV5-1 with TRBJ2-2; D is unresolved. V dropped 4 bases and J dropped 8 bases, with 18 bases sitting between them. Germline V gene data show CDR1 as SGHRS and CDR2 as YFSETQ. This CDR3 has 15 residues. The CDR3 DNA follows: TGCGCCAGCAGCACCCACGGCAAACACTTGGGGGAGCTGTTTTTT. Its protein is CASSTHGKHLGELFF.

This clonotype has at least ten counts. This chain links TRBV6-1 with TRBJ2-1; D is uncertain. From germline, CDR1 is MNHNS and CDR2 SASEGT. The length of the CDR3 is 13 residues. The germline V and J ends were trimmed by 6 bases and 0 bases, with 6 bases remaining between them. CDR3 region: CASRFGSYNEQFF. CDR3 nucleotides: TGTGCCAGCAGGTTTGGCTCCTACAATGAGCAGTTCTTC.

The chain uses TRBV6-1 and TRBJ2-1; TRBD2 agrees at 11 bases. V shed 8 bases and J 5 bases; nucleotides not matched to a gene: 8. Germline V CDR1 and CDR2: MNHNS, SASEGT. CDR3 length equals 15 residues. In nucleotides, the CDR3 is TGTGCCAGCGTCCATAGGGGACTAGCGGACAATGAGCAGTTCTTC. Translating gives CASVHRGLADNEQFF.

The chain recombines TRBV18 with TRBJ1-1; 7 nucleotides align to TRBD1. The CDR3 covers 15 residues. V was clipped by 0 bases and J by 1 base; unmatched bases: 2. Germline assignment: CDR1 KGHSH and CDR2 LQKENI. CDR3: CASSPPGQTNTEAFF. The CDR3 DNA is TGTGCCAGCTCACCACCGGGACAGACGAACACTGAAGCTTTCTTT. Combining the CDR3 with reference TRBV18 and TRBJ1-1 gives the whole variable domain NAGVMQNPRHLVRRRGQEARLRCSPMKGHSHVYWYRQLPEEGLKFMVYLQKENIIDESGMPKERFSAEFPKEGPSILRIQQVVRGDSAAYFCASSPPGQTNTEAFFGQGTRLTVV.

In this sample, this clonotype turned up a few times. The V call is TRBV20-1, the J call TRBJ2-4; perhaps TRBD1 as D (6 bases). This CDR3 is 14 amino acids long. The ends were cut back, 3 bases at V and 8 bases at J, with 17 bases in the middle. Germline V gives CDR1 DFQATT, CDR2 SNEGSKA (reference sequence). CDR3 protein: CSARKAGAWDIQYF. The CDR3 DNA sequence: TGCAGTGCTAGGAAGGCAGGGGCGTGGGACATTCAGTACTTC.

J is TRBJ2-5 and V is TRBV7-8; the D is unclear. V was clipped by 5 bases and J by 4 bases, with 14 bases between them. The CDR3 has 14 residues. CDR1 and CDR2 (germline): SGHVS, FQNEAQ. CDR3 residues: CASSLGRVRETQYF. CDR3 bases: TGTGCCAGCAGCCTCGGACGCGTCAGAGAGACCCAGTACTTC.

This clonotype was counted between two and nine times. The chain uses TRBV10-3 and TRBJ2-1; the match to TRBD2 covers 8 bases. CDR3 length: 17 amino acids. Germline CDR1 reads ENHRY; CDR2 reads SYGVKD. Trimming cost V 4 bases and J 5 bases; bases outside gene matches: 13. Here the CDR3 reads CAISGGTAGTSHNEQFF. CDR3 sequence (DNA): TGTGCCATCAGTGGTGGGACGGCCGGGACTAGTCACAATGAGCAGTTCTTC.

The V and J genes are TRBV27 and TRBJ2-2; 8 bases are a match to TRBD1. The germline gives CDR1 MNHEY, CDR2 SMNVEV (reference sequence). Trimming at V came to 3 bases and at J to 7 bases, leaving 10 bases not matched to a gene. The CDR3 covers 16 residues. The CDR3 spells CASSFRTGMSVGELFF. CDR3 nucleotides: TGTGCCAGCAGTTTCAGGACAGGGATGAGTGTCGGGGAGCTGTTTTTT.

The rearrangement uses TRBV20-1 and TRBJ2-7, with a tentative D call TRBD1 (6 bases). The germline V and J ends were trimmed by 0 bases and 0 bases, with 12 bases remaining between them. The germline gives CDR1 DFQATT, CDR2 SNEGSKA (reference sequence). This CDR3 comprises 15 residues. The CDR3 loop reads CSARDIRGSSYEQYV. CDR3 DNA sequence: TGCAGTGCTAGAGATATAAGGGGGAGCTCCTACGAGCAGTACGTC.

There are many counts of this clonotype. The chain joins TRBV5-1 to TRBJ1-1; D is uncertain. Trimming left V 7 bases short and J 1 base short, with 5 bases between. The CDR3 runs 11 residues. The germline V gene has CDR1 SGHRS and CDR2 YFSETQ. DNA for the CDR3: TGCGCCAGCTCAGGGAACACTGAAGCTTTCTTT. Translated: CASSGNTEAFF.

This clonotype has at least ten counts. V and J are TRBV5-6 and TRBJ2-7; TRBD2 matches at 12 bases. The V gene's germline CDR1 is SGHDT and CDR2 YYEEEE. Trimming cost V 1 base and J 0 bases; bases outside gene matches: 5. The CDR3 has 17 amino acids. The chain's CDR3 is CASSLRTSGESSYEQYV. The CDR3 DNA sequence: TGTGCCAGCAGCTTGAGGACTAGCGGGGAGAGCTCCTACGAGCAGTACGTC.

The V and J genes are TRBV5-1 and TRBJ2-1, with 7 bases aligning to TRBD2. Germline V lookup: CDR1 SGHRS, CDR2 YFSETQ. This CDR3 has 18 residues. Trimming at V came to 0 bases and at J to 3 bases, leaving 12 bases not matched to a gene. The CDR3 protein is CASSLVSTLSGGYNEQFF. In nucleotides, the CDR3 is TGCGCCAGCAGCTTGGTATCTACCCTATCGGGAGGCTACAATGAGCAGTTCTTC.